This T cell receptor beta chain originates from a study of T cells expressing NK-cell markers. Study as a whole: HCMV serostatus: seven of eight sequenced donors positive, one negative. Broader study findings: NKG2C+ dominant clonotype frequencies in six donors were roughly 1.0-7.5% of CD8+ T cells.

Generation of TCR beta cDNA was performed by 5'RACE template switching incorporating UMIs. Reanalyzing the 5' RACE reads, TCRdb keeps one entry per CDR3 protein, without DNA. Here the sample table reports 500,000 to 700,000 distinct CDR3 sequences. Regarding this clonotype: Its specificity is unknown.

This CDR3 contains 16 residues. From germline, CDR1 is LGHNT and CDR2 FRNRAP. The TCR originated in a man between 18 and 29 years old in good health. The sample comprised blood T cells: a sorted CD56 or NKG2C T cell subset, CD4+ or CD8+ T cells, or bulk PBMC T cells (not recorded which). This chain joins TRBV12-5 and TRBJ2-1; TCRdb lists TRBD2, though no DNA is available to test this call. CDR3 loop: CASGFVAGDMDVEQFF.